Below are 16 T cell receptor beta chains sequenced from a single sample in a study of T cells in Graves' hyperthyroidism and ophthalmopathy. From RNA transcripts, TCR beta CDR3 regions were amplified. The study used the HTBI primer set for a first-round RT-PCR of the TCR CDR3. From the multiplex PCR reads, TCRdb called clonotypes with MiXCR, one entry per CDR3 protein. The profile shows 300,000 to 450,000 distinct CDR3 sequences, approximately 18% of them singletons. The sequenced sample was blood. Receptors were obtained from a woman in her thirties or forties with Graves' ophthalmopathy.

This clonotype was detected ten times or more. The rearrangement joins TRBV12-3 or TRBV12-4 to TRBJ1-2; the D is unclear. The CDR3 is 13 amino acids. V lost 7 bases and J lost 6, with 15 bases in between. The DNA of the CDR3 is TGTGCCAGCACCGGGGTGTTTTCTAATGGCTACACCTTC. Its protein is CASTGVFSNGYTF.

V gene TRBV12-3 or TRBV12-4 combines with J gene TRBJ1-1; D not certain. V dropped 9 bases and J dropped 3 bases, with 17 bases sitting between them. The CDR3 loop spans 14 amino acids. CDR3: CASRRRGSDTEAFF. CDR3 in DNA: TGTGCCAGTAGGAGGCGAGGATCTGACACTGAAGCTTTCTTT.

This clonotype was seen many times. V usage is TRBV2 and J usage is TRBJ2-7; tentatively, D is TRBD1 (6 bases). With 6 bases removed from V and 5 bases from J, the gap between germline ends came to 14 bases. This CDR3 region has 13 residues. Germline CDR1 SNHLY, CDR2 FYNNEI. The CDR3 sequence: CASSGRGKNEQYF. CDR3 coding DNA: TGTGCCAGCAGCGGCAGGGGAAAGAACGAGCAGTACTTC.

This rearrangement joins TRBV20-1 to TRBJ2-7; 11 bases line up with TRBD2. Germline trimming cut 6 bases from V and 4 bases from J; bases unmatched to any gene: 5. The germline V gene encodes CDR1 DFQATT and CDR2 SNEGSKA (reference sequence). There are 13 residues in the CDR3. The CDR3 DNA reads as TGCAGTGCCCCGGGACTAGCGGTATACGAGCAGTACTTC. Its translation: CSAPGLAVYEQYF.

About this clonotype: It may be a read error: a sequence one base away is much more abundant. The CDR3 carries no conserved terminal phenylalanine or tryptophan, so it likely arises from a read error. Here the CDR3 DNA reads TGTGCCAGCAGTTCGGACAGGGTAGAAGCTTTCGTT. Protein product: CASSSDRVEAFV. The V call is TRBV27, the J call TRBJ1-1; 8 bases are shared with TRBD1. The CDR3 has 12 residues. Looked up from germline, CDR1 is MNHEY and CDR2 is SMNVEV (reference sequence). With V trimmed by 4 bases and J by 8 bases, 3 bases remained unmatched.

This clonotype was seen repeatedly, ten times or more. The rearrangement joins TRBV20-1 to TRBJ2-5; tentatively, D is TRBD2 (6 bases). The V end lost 3 bases, the J end lost 2 bases, and 13 bases lay between the germline ends. The CDR3 runs to 14 residues. CDR1 is DFQATT, CDR2 SNEGSKA, per germline (reference sequence). CDR3 sequence reads: CSASSGPRQETQYF. The CDR3 DNA sequence: TGCAGTGCTAGTAGCGGTCCGCGACAAGAGACCCAGTACTTC.

This clonotype was counted many times. The chain employs TRBV27 and TRBJ1-5; 12 bases line up with TRBD1. CDR1 and CDR2 from the germline V gene are MNHEY and SMNVEV (reference sequence). CDR3 length: 17 amino acids. Germline trimming cut 6 bases from V and 3 bases from J; bases unmatched to any gene: 9. CDR3 in amino acids: CASSLPGQGAPNQPQHF. Here the CDR3 DNA reads TGTGCCAGCAGCCTCCCGGGACAGGGGGCTCCCAATCAGCCCCAGCATTTT.

The rearrangement joins TRBV15 to TRBJ1-2, with a possible D match to TRBD1 (6 bases). The CDR3 runs to 17 residues. Germline CDR1 and CDR2: LNHNV and YYDKDF (reference sequence). Between the trimmed V and J ends, which lost 0 bases and 3 bases, there was a span of 17 bases. CDR3 nucleotide sequence: TGTGCCACCAGCAGAGATTTGCAGGGGAGTAGGGACTATGGCTACACCTTC. Amino acids: CATSRDLQGSRDYGYTF.

Ten or more counts support this clonotype. Relative to the germline gene, one junction end is altered; a read error may explain this. The chain's CDR3 is CGAADRTYEQYF. The DNA of the CDR3 is TGCGGTGCCGCGGACAGGACCTACGAGCAGTACTTC. The chain combines TRBV20-1 with TRBJ2-7, with 7 bases identical to TRBD1. CDR3 length equals 12 residues. The germline V gene has CDR1 DFQATT and CDR2 SNEGSKA (reference sequence).

This clonotype was found a few times. This chain joins TRBV4-1 and TRBJ2-7; D is perhaps TRBD1 or TRBD2 (6 bases each). The CDR3 runs to 16 residues. Germline lookup yields CDR1 MGHRA and CDR2 YSYEKL. With 3 bases removed from V and 6 bases from J, the gap between germline ends came to 21 bases. The chain's CDR3 is CASSHKVDRRAGEQYF. The CDR3, as DNA: TGCGCCAGCAGCCACAAGGTCGACAGGAGAGCGGGCGAGCAGTACTTC.

The gene calls are TRBV5-5 and TRBJ1-5; D is perhaps TRBD1 (6 bases). Between the trimmed V and J ends, which lost 4 bases and 3 bases, there was a span of 11 bases. The CDR3 sequence is 14 residues long. From germline, CDR1 is SGHKS and CDR2 YYEKEE (reference sequence). The CDR3 sequence is CASSLYRDNQPQHF. The CDR3 coding sequence is TGTGCCAGCAGCCTCTACAGGGACAATCAGCCCCAGCATTTT.

Turning to this clonotype: At one of its ends the junction is not consistent with the germline gene, which may arise from a read error. This chain links TRBV6-1 with TRBJ1-1; no clear D gene. The CDR3 contains 11 residues. CDR1 is MNHNS and CDR2 is SASEGT in the germline V gene. The CDR3 nucleotides are TGTGCCATCGGCGCGGGAATAGGAGCTTGCTTT. Amino acid sequence: CAIGAGIGACF.

This sequence joins TRBV7-8 and TRBJ2-7, with D maybe TRBD1 (6 bases). The CDR3 is 15 amino acids. Germline CDR1 SGHVS, CDR2 FQNEAQ. Trimming took off 5 bases at V and 4 bases at J, with 18 bases between the two ends. The CDR3 nucleotides read TGTGCCAGCAGCCCGCCAGGGGCCCACGGGTACGAGCAGTACTTC. Its translation: CASSPPGAHGYEQYF.

This clonotype was picked up many times. The CDR3 here is CASSESLRAGGTYEQYF. The CDR3 DNA follows: TGTGCCAGCAGTGAATCCCTAAGGGCGGGAGGAACCTACGAGCAGTACTTC. V is TRBV25-1 and J is TRBJ2-7; 8 bases line up with TRBD2. Germline CDR1 and CDR2: MGHDK and SYGVNS. J lost 2 bases, V lost 1 base, and 10 bases had no gene match. This CDR3 is built from 17 residues.

Ten or more counts support this clonotype. J is TRBJ1-2 and V is TRBV7-9, with TRBD1 matching over 9 bases. The V and J ends lost 1 base and 6 bases, in that order; junction bases with no gene match: 6. There are 15 residues in the CDR3. Per the germline V gene, CDR1 is SEHNR and CDR2 is FQNEAQ (reference sequence). The CDR3 bases are TGTGCCAGCAGCTTAGATTGGACAGGGGAGAATGGCTACACCTTC. It translates to CASSLDWTGENGYTF.

The chain employs TRBV30 and TRBJ2-7; D gene uncertain. This CDR3 contains 13 residues. Germline V CDR1 and CDR2: GTSNPN, SVGIG (reference sequence). The V end was cut by 2 bases, the J end by 0 bases, with 8 bases between. The CDR3: CAWSRGGSYEQYF. For the CDR3, the DNA is TGTGCCTGGAGTCGCGGCGGCTCCTACGAGCAGTACTTC.